This T cell receptor (beta chain) was recorded in a study of OX40 agonist ivuxolimab in advanced cancers. Study summary: The dose-escalation cohort had hepatocellular carcinoma, melanoma, renal cell or head and neck cancer.

Some clones are missing from TCRdb's copy, which holds only in-frame ones; the method was immunoSEQ multiplex PCR. The sample consists of more than 65,000 clones, approximately 84% of them appearing once. The CDR3 sequence is 12 residues long. The germline V and J ends were trimmed by 0 bases and 6 bases, with 7 bases remaining between them. Germline CDR1 is SGHRS and CDR2 is YFSETQ. The V call is TRBV5-1, the J call TRBJ2-7; D possibly uses TRBD1 or TRBD2 (5 bases each). The specimen comprised CD4+ or CD8+ T cells sorted from blood, sampled in a trial of the OX40 agonist ivuxolimab. The receptor was derived from an adult with an advanced solid tumor such as melanoma, head and neck, liver or kidney cancer. As DNA, the CDR3 is TGCGCCAGCAGCTTGGTCGGGGCCGAGCAGTACTTC. This sequence encodes CASSLVGAEQYF.